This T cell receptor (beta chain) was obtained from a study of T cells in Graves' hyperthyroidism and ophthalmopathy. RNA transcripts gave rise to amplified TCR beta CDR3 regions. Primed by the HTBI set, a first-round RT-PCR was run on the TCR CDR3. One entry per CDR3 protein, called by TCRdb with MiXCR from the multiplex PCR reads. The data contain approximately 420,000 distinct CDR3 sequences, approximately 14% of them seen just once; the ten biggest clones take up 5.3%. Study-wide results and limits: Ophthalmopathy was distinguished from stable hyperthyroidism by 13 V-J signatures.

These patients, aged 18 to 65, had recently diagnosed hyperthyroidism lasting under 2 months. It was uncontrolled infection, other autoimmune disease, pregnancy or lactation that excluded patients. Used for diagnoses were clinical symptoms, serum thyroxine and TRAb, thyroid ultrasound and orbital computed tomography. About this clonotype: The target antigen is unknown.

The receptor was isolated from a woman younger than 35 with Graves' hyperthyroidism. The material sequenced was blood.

The CDR3 bases are TGTGCCAGCAGTTCGGGATTTACCTACGAGCAGTACTTC. Protein: CASSSGFTYEQYF. This sequence joins TRBV6-2 or TRBV6-3 and TRBJ2-7; possible D gene TRBD2, 5 bases. V gave up 4 bases and J gave up 2 bases, with 9 bases separating them. Looked up from germline, CDR1 is MNHEY and CDR2 is SVGEGT. This CDR3 region has 13 residues.